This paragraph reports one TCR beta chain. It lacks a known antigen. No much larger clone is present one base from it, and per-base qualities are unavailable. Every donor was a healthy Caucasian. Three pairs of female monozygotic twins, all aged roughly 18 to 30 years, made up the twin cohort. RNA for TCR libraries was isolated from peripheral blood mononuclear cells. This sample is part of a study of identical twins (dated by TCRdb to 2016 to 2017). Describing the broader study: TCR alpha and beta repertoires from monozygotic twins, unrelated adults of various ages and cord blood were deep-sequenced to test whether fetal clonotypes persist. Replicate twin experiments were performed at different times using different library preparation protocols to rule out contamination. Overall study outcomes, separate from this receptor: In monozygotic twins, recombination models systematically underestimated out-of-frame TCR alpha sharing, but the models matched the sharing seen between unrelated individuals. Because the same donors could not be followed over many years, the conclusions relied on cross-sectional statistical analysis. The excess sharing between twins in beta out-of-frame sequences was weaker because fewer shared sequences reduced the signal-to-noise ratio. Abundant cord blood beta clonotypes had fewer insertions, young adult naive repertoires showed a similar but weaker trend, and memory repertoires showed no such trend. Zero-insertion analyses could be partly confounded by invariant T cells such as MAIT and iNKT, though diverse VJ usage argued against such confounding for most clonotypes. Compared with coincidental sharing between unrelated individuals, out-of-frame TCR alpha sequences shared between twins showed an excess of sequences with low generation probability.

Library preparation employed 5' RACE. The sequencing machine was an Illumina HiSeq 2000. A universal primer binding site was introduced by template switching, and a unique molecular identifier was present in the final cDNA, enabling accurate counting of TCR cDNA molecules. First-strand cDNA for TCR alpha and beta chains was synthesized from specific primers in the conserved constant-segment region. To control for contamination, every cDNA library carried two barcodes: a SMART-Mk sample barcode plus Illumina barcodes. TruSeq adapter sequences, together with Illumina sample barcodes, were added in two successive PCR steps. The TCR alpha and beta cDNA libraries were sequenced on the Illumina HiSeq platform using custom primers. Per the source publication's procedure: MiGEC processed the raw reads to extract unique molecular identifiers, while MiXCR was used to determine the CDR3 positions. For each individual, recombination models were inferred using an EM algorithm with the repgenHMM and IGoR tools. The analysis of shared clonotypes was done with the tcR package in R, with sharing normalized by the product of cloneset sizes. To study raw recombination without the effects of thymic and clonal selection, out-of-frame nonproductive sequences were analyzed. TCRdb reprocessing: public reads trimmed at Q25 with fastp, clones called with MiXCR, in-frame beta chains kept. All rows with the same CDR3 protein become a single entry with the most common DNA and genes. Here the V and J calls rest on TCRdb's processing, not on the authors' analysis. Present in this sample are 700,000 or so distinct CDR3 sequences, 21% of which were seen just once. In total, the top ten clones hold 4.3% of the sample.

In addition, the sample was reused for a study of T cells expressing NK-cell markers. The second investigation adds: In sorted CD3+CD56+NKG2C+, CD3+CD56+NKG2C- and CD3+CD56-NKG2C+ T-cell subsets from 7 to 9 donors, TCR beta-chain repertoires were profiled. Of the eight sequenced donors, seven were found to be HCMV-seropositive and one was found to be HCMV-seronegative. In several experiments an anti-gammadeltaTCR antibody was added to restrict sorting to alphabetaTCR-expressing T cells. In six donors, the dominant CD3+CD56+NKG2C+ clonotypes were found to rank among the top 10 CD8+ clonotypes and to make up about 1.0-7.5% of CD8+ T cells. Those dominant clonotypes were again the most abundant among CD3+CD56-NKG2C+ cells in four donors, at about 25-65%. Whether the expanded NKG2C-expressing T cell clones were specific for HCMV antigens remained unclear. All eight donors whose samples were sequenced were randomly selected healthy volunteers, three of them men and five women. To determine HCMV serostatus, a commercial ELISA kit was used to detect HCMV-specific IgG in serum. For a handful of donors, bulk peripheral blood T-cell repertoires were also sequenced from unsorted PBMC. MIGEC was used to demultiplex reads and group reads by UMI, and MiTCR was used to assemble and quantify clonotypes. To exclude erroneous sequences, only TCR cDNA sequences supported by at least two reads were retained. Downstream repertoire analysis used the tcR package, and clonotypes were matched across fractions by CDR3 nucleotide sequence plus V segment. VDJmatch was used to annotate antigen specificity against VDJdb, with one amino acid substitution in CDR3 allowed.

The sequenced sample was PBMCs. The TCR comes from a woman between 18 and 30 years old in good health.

CDR3 protein: CASSLKGQNNEQFF. The sequence in DNA is TGTGCCAGCAGCTTAAAAGGGCAGAACAATGAGCAGTTCTTC. The rearranged segments are TRBV7-3 and TRBJ2-1; there is no confident call for the D gene. The V end loses 1 base and the J end loses 5 bases, and a stretch of 9 bases separates them. Including the terminal cysteine and phenylalanine, the CDR3 comprises 14 residues. Only CDR3 DNA remains: 42 bases, in frame from the first base. According to the germline V gene, CDR1 reads SGHTA and CDR2 reads FQGTGA.